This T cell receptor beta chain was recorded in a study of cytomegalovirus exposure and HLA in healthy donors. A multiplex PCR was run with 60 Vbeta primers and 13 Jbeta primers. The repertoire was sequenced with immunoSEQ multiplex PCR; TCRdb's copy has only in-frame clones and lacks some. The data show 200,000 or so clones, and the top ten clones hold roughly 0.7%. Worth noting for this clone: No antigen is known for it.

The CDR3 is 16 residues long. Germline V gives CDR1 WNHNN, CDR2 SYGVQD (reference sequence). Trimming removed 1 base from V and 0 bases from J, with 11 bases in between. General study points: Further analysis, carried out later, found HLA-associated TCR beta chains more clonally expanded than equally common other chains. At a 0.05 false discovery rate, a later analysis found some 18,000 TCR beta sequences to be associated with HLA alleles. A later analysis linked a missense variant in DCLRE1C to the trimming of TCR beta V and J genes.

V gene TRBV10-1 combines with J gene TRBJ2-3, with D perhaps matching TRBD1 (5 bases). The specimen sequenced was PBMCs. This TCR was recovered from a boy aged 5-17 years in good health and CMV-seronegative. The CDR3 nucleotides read TGCGCCAGCAGTGAGTTTAGGGGCGTGAGCACAGATACGCAGTATTTT. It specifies CASSEFRGVSTDTQYF.